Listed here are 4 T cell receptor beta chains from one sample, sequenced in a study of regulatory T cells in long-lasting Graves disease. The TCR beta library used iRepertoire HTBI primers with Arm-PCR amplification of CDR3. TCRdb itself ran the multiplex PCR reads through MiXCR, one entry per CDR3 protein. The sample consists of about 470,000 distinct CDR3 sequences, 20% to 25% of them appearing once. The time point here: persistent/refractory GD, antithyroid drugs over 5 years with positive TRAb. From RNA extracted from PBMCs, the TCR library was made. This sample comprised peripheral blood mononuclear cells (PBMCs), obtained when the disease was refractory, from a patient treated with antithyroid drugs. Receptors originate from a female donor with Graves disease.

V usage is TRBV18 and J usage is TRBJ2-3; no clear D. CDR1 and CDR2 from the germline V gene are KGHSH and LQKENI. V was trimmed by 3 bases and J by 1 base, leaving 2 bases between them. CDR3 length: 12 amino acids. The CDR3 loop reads CASSPGTDTQYF. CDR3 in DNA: TGTGCCAGCTCACCGGGCACAGATACGCAGTATTTT.

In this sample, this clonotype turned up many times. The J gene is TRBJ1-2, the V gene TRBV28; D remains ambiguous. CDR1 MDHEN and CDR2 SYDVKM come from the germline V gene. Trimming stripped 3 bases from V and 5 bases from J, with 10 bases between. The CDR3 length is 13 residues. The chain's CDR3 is CASSFRRTYGYTF. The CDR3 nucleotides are TGTGCCAGCAGTTTTAGACGGACGTATGGCTACACCTTC.

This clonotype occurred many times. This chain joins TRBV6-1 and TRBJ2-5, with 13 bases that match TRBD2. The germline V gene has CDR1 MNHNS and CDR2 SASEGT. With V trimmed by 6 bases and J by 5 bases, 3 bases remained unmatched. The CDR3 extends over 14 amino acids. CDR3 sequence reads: CASRKLAGGETQYF. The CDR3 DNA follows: TGTGCCAGCAGAAAACTAGCGGGAGGGGAGACCCAGTACTTC.

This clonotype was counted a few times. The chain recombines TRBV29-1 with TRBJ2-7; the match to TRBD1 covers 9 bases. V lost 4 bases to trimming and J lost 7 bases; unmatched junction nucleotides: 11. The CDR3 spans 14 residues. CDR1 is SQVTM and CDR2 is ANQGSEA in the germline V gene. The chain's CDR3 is CSVAPQGAIGEQYF. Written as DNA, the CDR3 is TGCAGCGTTGCCCCACAGGGGGCTATTGGGGAGCAGTACTTC.